Detailed here is one T cell receptor (beta chain). Its specificity is unknown. The protocol was immunoSEQ multiplex PCR, while the TCRdb copy is restricted to in-frame clones and leaves out a portion. Of roughly 30,000 clones in the sample, 89% were seen once. The data were taken from a study of PD-L1 blockade in urothelial cancer. The overall study: Median blood clonality was around 0.08, with around 83,000 unique TCRs. Whole-study findings and limits: For durable-benefit patients, tumor-associated blood clones expanded more at 3 weeks. Pretreatment clonality of the blood TCR repertoire below the median was predictive of superior survival.

The V gene's germline CDR1 is MGHRA and CDR2 YSYEKL. The CDR3 length is 18 residues. V was pared by 1 base and J by 5 bases, with 10 bases of the junction left unmatched. Documented time point: peripheral blood 6 weeks after treatment start. Patients in the study were battling locally advanced or metastatic urothelial carcinoma. The source is a man older than 75 with urothelial cancer. The chain recombines TRBV4-1 with TRBJ2-2; 10 nucleotides match TRBD1. The sample here was PBMCs, taken around atezolizumab (anti-PD-L1) treatment. The CDR3 reads CASSQARRQGARTGELFF. CDR3 DNA: TGCGCCAGCAGCCAAGCCCGACGACAGGGGGCGAGGACCGGGGAGCTGTTTTTT.